This T cell receptor beta chain was observed in a study of T cell responses to AZD1222 COVID-19 vaccine. Study conclusions and caveats: Spike was spanned by vaccine-associated CD4 TCRs, which were dominant at 160-218 and 743-854. The study identified only six AZD1222 recipients as seropositive at baseline.

Assay used: immunoSEQ multiplex PCR; TCRdb lists only in-frame clones, some missing. The table lists 100,000 or so clones, about 88% of them singletons. This clone has just one count. Its antigen is undetermined. CDR1 LNHNV and CDR2 YYDKDF come from the germline V gene (reference sequence). Trimming removed 8 bases from V and 10 bases from J, with 12 bases in between. The CDR3 sequence is 11 residues long. The sample here was peripheral blood, taken 28 days after the second AZD1222 dose. The chain recombines TRBV15 with TRBJ2-1; the D call may be TRBD1 or TRBD2 (5 bases each). The receptor was isolated from an adult who received the AZD1222 COVID-19 vaccine. The CDR3 DNA reads TGTGCCACCCTGGACGGGGCAGAGCAGTTCTTC. Translating gives CATLDGAEQFF.